A selection of T cell receptor beta chains follows, all from one sample in a study of CD8 T cells in ankylosing spondylitis. TCRdb redid the calling of the 5' RACE reads with MiXCR, one entry per CDR3 protein. Of about 160,000 distinct CDR3 sequences in the sample, 15% to 20% were seen once. Sequenced input: blood, either unsorted or a sorted T cell fraction (not recorded which). These receptors all come from a male donor with ankylosing spondylitis or in good health (not recorded which). Each CDR3 is given with its conserved first and last residue. The listing skips clone size in some rows; elsewhere it reads once, few, many or a size class.

V: TRBV2
size: many
J: TRBJ1-2
CDR3: CASRPGSFTGDTF

V: TRBV5-1
size: many
J: TRBJ2-1
CDR3: CASSRVGNNEQFF

V: TRBV29-1
size: many
J: TRBJ1-1
CDR3: CSAFVNTEAFF

V: TRBV28
size: many
J: TRBJ2-7
CDR3: CASRSGTSVPHEQYF

V: TRBV11-2
size: once
J: TRBJ1-5
CDR3: CASSGARDQPQHF

V: TRBV7-7
size: many
J: TRBJ2-5
CDR3: CASSLILRETQYF

V: TRBV12-3/TRBV12-4
size: many
J: TRBJ1-1
CDR3: CASSGTGRRTEAFF

V: TRBV29-1
size: many
J: TRBJ2-5
CDR3: CSTRQNQETQYF

V: TRBV5-1
size: many
J: TRBJ2-2
CDR3: CASSLRSGVTGELFF

V: TRBV7-2
size: few
J: TRBJ2-7
CDR3: CASQSSYEQYF

V: TRBV18
size: NA
J: TRBJ2-5
CDR3: CASSVTGGPGETQYF

V: TRBV6-1
size: many
J: TRBJ1-5
CDR3: CASSPGGYQPQHF

V: TRBV6-5
size: many
J: TRBJ2-7
CDR3: CASRLDRDSFYEQYF

V: TRBV14
size: many
J: TRBJ1-1
CDR3: CASSFPSSGNTEAFF

V: TRBV11-2
size: many
J: TRBJ1-2
CDR3: CASSLDRGYGYTF

V: TRBV27
size: many
J: TRBJ2-7
CDR3: CASSYGQGRNLPYEQYF

V: TRBV5-1
size: NA
J: TRBJ1-5
CDR3: CASSPDSGNQPQHF

V: TRBV29-1
size: few
J: TRBJ2-1
CDR3: CSVEPTGSEQFF

V: TRBV24-1
size: NA
J: TRBJ1-5
CDR3: CATSDAGTGEHF

V: TRBV28
size: many
J: TRBJ2-6
CDR3: CASSSLGGGGANVLTF

V: TRBV5-1
size: few
J: TRBJ2-3
CDR3: CASSSQRGTDTQYF

V: TRBV28
size: few
J: TRBJ2-7
CDR3: CASSPGIRYEQYF

V: TRBV10-2
size: NA
J: TRBJ1-5
CDR3: CASSEFRIQPQHF

V: TRBV12-3/TRBV12-4
size: NA
J: TRBJ2-6
CDR3: CASSPYTNTLSGANVLTF

V: TRBV6-1
size: NA
J: TRBJ1-1
CDR3: CASSPPGGIENTEAFF

V: TRBV20-1
size: many
J: TRBJ1-2
CDR3: CSPSQGSGYGYTF

V: TRBV7-3
size: many
J: TRBJ2-1
CDR3: CASSSTGNNEQFF

V: TRBV7-3
size: few
J: TRBJ2-6
CDR3: CASSLMPLTGANVLTF

V: TRBV5-1
size: many
J: TRBJ2-4
CDR3: CASSLVRDRDTRNIQYF

V: TRBV24-1
size: few
J: TRBJ1-5
CDR3: CATSDRGATQPQHF

V: TRBV5-5
size: few
J: TRBJ2-3
CDR3: CASSSQARLAGATDTQYF

V: TRBV3-1
size: many
J: TRBJ1-4
CDR3: CASSQGSTYGWEKLFF

V: TRBV10-2
size: many
J: TRBJ1-4
CDR3: CASSGDDNEKLFF

V: TRBV4-2
size: few
J: TRBJ1-1
CDR3: CASSPGQGALVTEAFF

V: TRBV7-9
size: NA
J: TRBJ2-3
CDR3: CASSPLGGADTQYF

V: TRBV27
size: NA
J: TRBJ2-1
CDR3: CASSFSREGRNEQFF

V: TRBV5-1
size: many
J: TRBJ2-1
CDR3: CASSLDGTSSYNEQFF

V: TRBV20-1
size: NA
J: TRBJ2-1
CDR3: CSAPLAGSSYNEQFF

V: TRBV5-1
size: many
J: TRBJ2-3
CDR3: CASSLLESTDTQYF

V: TRBV29-1
size: NA
J: TRBJ2-1
CDR3: CSVKVSGTGEQFF

V: TRBV27
size: few
J: TRBJ2-3
CDR3: CASSSPVAQYF

V: TRBV30
size: NA
J: TRBJ1-1
CDR3: CAWSLQGGTEAFF

V: TRBV4-2
size: NA
J: TRBJ2-2
CDR3: CVSSQGKFDTGELFF

V: TRBV28
size: many
J: TRBJ2-3
CDR3: CASSFRITDTQYF

V: TRBV5-1
size: many
J: TRBJ2-3
CDR3: CASSLSAGAGDTQYF

V: TRBV5-1
size: many
J: TRBJ1-1
CDR3: CASSLGRQPNTEAFF

V: TRBV11-3
size: NA
J: TRBJ2-1
CDR3: CASSRSEGLASEQFF

V: TRBV5-1
size: many
J: TRBJ2-2
CDR3: CASRDRDTGELFF

V: TRBV7-8
size: NA
J: TRBJ1-5
CDR3: CASSLGQANAGLNQPQHF

V: TRBV29-1
size: few
J: TRBJ1-1
CDR3: CSVVTAGLMHEAFF

V: TRBV27
size: many
J: TRBJ2-2
CDR3: CASSSSGSNTGELFF

V: TRBV9
size: many
J: TRBJ2-5
CDR3: CASSVAEAQETQYF

V: TRBV29-1
size: many
J: TRBJ2-1
CDR3: CSAETGGASYEQFF

V: TRBV20-1
size: NA
J: TRBJ2-1
CDR3: CSPRGGSNNEQFF

V: TRBV25-1
size: few
J: TRBJ2-1
CDR3: CASMRGSYNEQFF

V: TRBV27
size: NA
J: TRBJ1-2
CDR3: CASSSGYPYGYTF

V: TRBV5-1
size: many
J: TRBJ2-3
CDR3: CASSGTGSTDTQYF